Following are 25 T cell receptor beta chains from one sample sequenced in a study of T cells in Graves' hyperthyroidism and ophthalmopathy. RNA transcripts yielded amplified TCR beta CDR3 regions. The primer set for the first-round RT-PCR of the TCR CDR3 was HTBI. TCRdb reanalysed the multiplex PCR reads using MiXCR and keeps one entry per CDR3 protein. The sample holds 350,000 to 400,000 distinct CDR3 sequences, roughly 19% seen once. Material for sequencing was blood. These receptors all come from a woman in her late teens or twenties with Graves' hyperthyroidism.

This clonotype was seen at least ten times. The chain recombines TRBV10-3 with TRBJ1-2, with D maybe TRBD1 (5 bases). V lost 6 bases and J lost 6, with 11 bases in between. The CDR3 consists of 12 residues. Germline lookup yields CDR1 ENHRY and CDR2 SYGVKD. The CDR3 bases are TGTGCCATCAGGGGACTGACGAATGGCTACACCTTC. This gives the protein CAIRGLTNGYTF.

This clonotype was recorded at least ten times. CDR3 sequence: CASRTDRGGNEQYF. CDR3 DNA: TGTGCCAGCAGAACGGACAGGGGAGGCAACGAGCAGTACTTC. This chain joins TRBV12-3 or TRBV12-4 and TRBJ2-7, with 9 bases fitting TRBD1. This CDR3 has 14 amino acids. V lost 6 bases and J lost 5; bases outside the gene matches: 8.

The J gene is TRBJ1-1, the V gene TRBV15; a possible D gene is TRBD1 (5 bases). Germline-derived CDR1 and CDR2 are LNHNV and YYDKDF (reference sequence). V was trimmed by 0 bases and J by 1 base, leaving 12 bases between them. CDR3 size: 16 residues. CDR3 amino acids: CATSREGRSANTEAFF. The DNA of the CDR3 is TGTGCCACCAGCAGAGAGGGACGGAGCGCGAACACTGAAGCTTTCTTT.

CDR3 sequence: CASSLTAVMTYEQYF. The CDR3 nucleotides are TGTGCCAGCAGCCTAACCGCGGTAATGACCTACGAGCAGTACTTC. The genes are TRBV6-1 and TRBJ2-7; D not resolved. V was trimmed by 6 bases and J by 2 bases, leaving 17 bases between them. This CDR3 has 15 amino acids. Germline values: CDR1 MNHNS, CDR2 SASEGT.

This clonotype was detected many times. J is TRBJ2-7 and V is TRBV12-3 or TRBV12-4; D unclear. The V end was cut by 3 bases, the J end by 0 bases, with 9 bases between. This CDR3 is built from 14 residues. The CDR3 region is CASSLSRNSYEQYF. The DNA of the CDR3 is TGTGCCAGCAGTTTGTCCCGAAACTCCTACGAGCAGTACTTC.

This clonotype was observed many times. This sequence joins TRBV27 and TRBJ2-5; a weak D match, TRBD2 (7 bases). V was pared by 4 bases and J by 5 bases, with 14 bases between. The CDR3 runs 14 residues. The germline CDR1 and CDR2 sequences are MNHEY and SMNVEV (reference sequence). CDR3 residues: CASSSAGARETQYF. CDR3 sequence (DNA): TGTGCCAGCAGTTCGGCGGGGGCCAGGGAGACCCAGTACTTC.

V is TRBV6-1 and J is TRBJ2-5; TRBD1 aligns across 7 bases. Trimming at V came to 2 bases and at J to 6 bases, leaving 9 bases not matched to a gene. The germline gives CDR1 MNHNS, CDR2 SASEGT. CDR3 size: 15 residues. Here the CDR3 DNA reads TGTGCCAGCAGTGAACAAACAGGGGCACTCCAGACCCAGTACTTC. As protein: CASSEQTGALQTQYF.

Notes on this clonotype: It may be a read error: a sequence one base away is much more abundant. The CDR3 is CASSSIPSSGNTIYF. The CDR3 DNA reads TGTGCCAGCAGCTCAATACCCTCCTCTGGAAACACCATATATTTT. V and J are TRBV7-8 and TRBJ1-3, with unresolved D. Trimming took off 4 bases at V and 0 bases at J, with 10 bases between the two ends. Germline-derived CDR1 and CDR2 are SGHVS and FQNEAQ. The CDR3 has 15 residues.

This clonotype was counted ten times or more. V and J are TRBV7-3 and TRBJ2-5, with D tentatively TRBD2 (7 bases). CDR1 is SGHTA and CDR2 is FQGTGA in the germline V gene. The CDR3 consists of 13 residues. V was shortened by 5 bases and J by 5 bases, with 12 bases between the two germline ends. The chain's CDR3 is CASSRGADETQYF. CDR3 bases: TGTGCCAGCAGCCGGGGGGCCGATGAGACCCAGTACTTC. The variable domain in full, completed from reference TRBV7-3 and TRBJ2-5, reads GAGVSQTPSNKVTEKGKYVELRCDPISGHTALYWYRQSLGQGPEFLIYFQGTGAADDSGLPNDRFFAVRPEGSVSTLKIQRTERGDSAVYLCASSRGADETQYFGPGTRLLVL.

In its sample, this clonotype was seen many times. As DNA, the CDR3 is TGTGCCAGCAGTACAACAGGGAAGTATGGCTACACCTTC. This codes for CASSTTGKYGYTF. The rearrangement joins TRBV2 to TRBJ1-2; a weak D match, TRBD1 (6 bases). The CDR3 spans 13 residues. The V gene's germline CDR1 is SNHLY and CDR2 FYNNEI. Between the trimmed V and J ends, which lost 5 bases and 5 bases, there was a span of 12 bases.

Many counts were recorded for this clonotype. The rearrangement uses TRBV12-3 or TRBV12-4 and TRBJ1-2; a weak D match, TRBD1 (5 bases). V was pared by 4 bases and J by 2 bases, with 17 bases between. The CDR3 has 16 amino acids. The CDR3 spells CASSSGSADNNYGYTF. The CDR3 DNA follows: TGTGCCAGCAGTTCAGGGTCTGCCGATAACAACTATGGCTACACCTTC.

This clonotype has at least ten counts. The rearrangement uses TRBV29-1 and TRBJ2-5, with 9 bases identical to TRBD1. This CDR3 has 14 amino acids. Trimming took 5 bases from V and 3 from J; bases not matched to a gene: 7. Germline CDR1 reads SQVTM; CDR2 reads ANQGSEA. CDR3 DNA sequence: TGCAGCGTTCAGGACAGGGGTTGGGAAGAGACCCAGTACTTC. It encodes CSVQDRGWEETQYF. Based on the CDR3 plus reference TRBV29-1 and TRBJ2-5, the full variable domain is SAVISQKPSRDICQRGTSLTIQCQVDSQVTMMFWYRQQPGQSLTLIATANQGSEATYESGFVIDKFPISRPNLTFSTLTVSNMSPEDSSIYLCSVQDRGWEETQYFGPGTRLLVL.

This clonotype was counted only a few times. This chain links TRBV30 with TRBJ1-1; no firm D call. The V end lost 3 bases, the J end lost 0 bases, and 5 bases lay between the germline ends. This CDR3 region has 12 residues. The germline V gene encodes CDR1 GTSNPN and CDR2 SVGIG (reference sequence). The CDR3 bases are TGTGCCTGGAGCGGGATGAACACTGAAGCTTTCTTT. This translates into CAWSGMNTEAFF.

At least ten counts were recorded for this clonotype. This chain connects TRBV6-5 to TRBJ2-7, with TRBD1 matching over 9 bases. After removal of 4 bases from V and 3 bases from J, the junction contained 10 bases not matched to a gene. Germline V gene sequence: CDR1 MNHEY, CDR2 SVGAGI. CDR3 length equals 16 residues. CDR3 nucleotides: TGTGCCAGCAGTTCACCTTCCGGGACAGGGAACTACGAGCAGTACTTC. Residues: CASSSPSGTGNYEQYF.

This clonotype was picked up many times. The chain combines TRBV6-2 or TRBV6-3 with TRBJ1-5; D ambiguous. The germline V and J ends were trimmed by 9 bases and 9 bases, with 9 bases remaining between them. This CDR3 comprises 10 residues. Germline CDR1 MNHEY, CDR2 SVGEGT. CDR3 nucleotide sequence: TGTGCCAGTGGGCCCCGGCCCCAGCATTTT. Protein product: CASGPRPQHF.

This clonotype was seen many times. The chain carries TRBV2 and TRBJ1-2; D ambiguous. The CDR3 is 13 amino acids. The ends were cut back, 4 bases at V and 0 bases at J, with 6 bases in the middle. Germline CDR1 SNHLY, CDR2 FYNNEI. DNA of the CDR3: TGTGCCAGCAGTGCTCAGCCTAACTATGGCTACACCTTC. Residues: CASSAQPNYGYTF.

This clonotype was detected ten times or more. The genes are TRBV27 and TRBJ1-2, with 9 bases fitting TRBD1. With 6 bases clipped from V and 1 base from J, the junction kept 9 bases outside the gene matches. The CDR3 covers 16 residues. The germline CDR1 and CDR2 sequences are MNHEY and SMNVEV (reference sequence). CDR3 region: CASSPQGATDNYGYTF. The CDR3 DNA reads as TGTGCCAGCAGCCCACAGGGGGCAACGGATAACTATGGCTACACCTTC.

This clonotype has ten or more counts. Its ends do not fully match the called genes, so a read error is possible. Written as DNA, the CDR3 is TGTGCCAGCAGTTTTCGCCACGAGGGCCAAGAGACCCGGTACTTC. Encoded protein: CASSFRHEGQETRYF. The gene calls are TRBV27 and TRBJ2-5, with D perhaps matching TRBD2 (5 bases). This CDR3 is built from 15 residues. CDR1 MNHEY and CDR2 SMNVEV come from the germline V gene (reference sequence).

Worth noting for this clonotype: A single base separates this from a much larger clone, so it may be a read error. The chain has TRBV10-1 and TRBJ1-2; no clear D. The CDR3 is 14 amino acids. V shed 0 bases and J shed 4 bases, with 9 bases lying between them. Germline assignment: CDR1 WNHNN and CDR2 SYGVQD (reference sequence). The CDR3 is CASSESGLPYGYTF. CDR3 bases: TGCGCCAGCAGTGAGTCAGGGCTACCCTATGGCTACACCTTC.

For the CDR3, the DNA is TGTGCCAGCAGCCGCCAGGGACAGGGGTTGGAGACCCAGTACTTC. As protein: CASSRQGQGLETQYF. The rearrangement joins TRBV12-3 or TRBV12-4 to TRBJ2-5, with 10 positions matching TRBD1. The CDR3 sequence is 15 residues long. Trimming removed 6 bases from V and 5 bases from J; junction bases left unmatched: 9.

In the case of this clonotype: This may be a read error: a much more frequent sequence differs by one nucleotide. The J gene is TRBJ1-2, the V gene TRBV24-1; D may be TRBD1 (6 bases). CDR1 and CDR2 from the germline V gene are KGHDR and SFDVKD. CDR3 length: 18 residues. The CDR3, as DNA: TGTGCCGCCAGTTCTACCCCCGGGACACAAGCCACTAACTATGGCTACACCTTC. Its protein product is CAASSTPGTQATNYGYTF.

This clonotype was seen ten or more times. This CDR3 is CATARDPFGYGYTF. The CDR3 DNA follows: TGTGCCACCGCTCGGGACCCCTTCGGCTATGGCTACACCTTC. The chain combines TRBV6-2 or TRBV6-3 with TRBJ1-2; D perhaps matches TRBD1 (5 bases). Germline CDR1 and CDR2: MNHEY and SVGEGT. This CDR3 has 14 residues. V lost 10 bases and J 4 bases, leaving 19 bases between the germline ends.

The table lists this clonotype with many counts. This chain connects TRBV12-3 or TRBV12-4 to TRBJ1-3; D is unclear. This CDR3 has 16 residues. The V end was cut by 2 bases, the J end by 0 bases, with 11 bases between. The CDR3, as DNA: TGTGCCAGCAGTTTATGGGTCAGCCTCTCTGGAAACACCATATATTTT. Translating gives CASSLWVSLSGNTIYF.

This clonotype has at least ten counts. The chain couples TRBV6-1 to TRBJ2-4; no definite D call. V gave up 7 bases and J gave up 0 bases, with 13 bases separating them. CDR1 and CDR2 from the germline V gene are MNHNS and SASEGT. The CDR3 length is 15 residues. Here the CDR3 reads CASKREVLAKNIQYF. Written as DNA, the CDR3 is TGTGCCAGCAAAAGGGAAGTCCTAGCCAAAAACATTCAGTACTTC.

Concerning this clonotype itself: One base away lies a much larger clone, so this may be a sequencing read error. The chain recombines TRBV11-2 with TRBJ2-6; D remains unclear. The CDR3 is 14 amino acids. Germline-derived CDR1 and CDR2 are SGHAT and FQNNGV. The CDR3 loop reads CAISPLPGANVLTF. As DNA, the CDR3 is TGTGCCATCAGCCCCCTTCCTGGGGCCAACGTCCTGACTTTC.